The 29 T cell receptor beta chains in this list originate from one sample, sequenced in a study of Tregs in tolerant kidney transplant recipients. This table comes from immunoSEQ multiplex PCR, and its TCRdb copy is limited to in-frame clones, with some not included. The table includes about 120,000 clones, about 90% detected once. Sequencing used CD4+ T cells from blood. The receptor source for this set is a human donor in good health.

The rearrangement joins TRBV25-1 to TRBJ2-5; D call uncertain. CDR3 length: 14 amino acids. The V end was cut by 2 bases, the J end by 4 bases, with 11 bases between. Germline CDR1 and CDR2: MGHDK and SYGVNS. The DNA for the CDR3 is TGTGCCAGCAGTGAACAGACGGGCTTAGAGACCCAGTACTTC. The encoded protein is CASSEQTGLETQYF.

The chain employs TRBV28 and TRBJ2-7, with 7 nucleotides matching TRBD2. Germline-derived CDR1 and CDR2 are MDHEN and SYDVKM. The length of the CDR3 is 15 residues. J lost 6 bases, V lost 6 bases, and 14 bases had no gene match. The CDR3 reads CASSPLRAGVGEQYF. The CDR3 DNA sequence: TGTGCCAGCAGCCCACTCCGGGCGGGAGTTGGCGAGCAGTACTTC.

This clone was found once. J is TRBJ2-5 and V is TRBV4-1; TRBD2 is a possible D gene (7 bases). The germline gives CDR1 MGHRA, CDR2 YSYEKL. V lost 4 bases and J lost 5, with 14 bases in between. CDR3 size: 14 residues. The CDR3 DNA is TGCGCCAGCAGCCTTCCAGGGAGGGGGGAGACCCAGTACTTC. As protein: CASSLPGRGETQYF.

The chain couples TRBV27 to TRBJ1-1; no clear D. This CDR3 contains 15 residues. Looked up from germline, CDR1 is MNHEY and CDR2 is SMNVEV (reference sequence). Trimming took 5 bases from V and 4 from J, leaving 17 bases between them. The CDR3 sequence: CASSTHLGSITEAFF. The CDR3, as DNA: TGTGCCAGCAGTACACATTTGGGTTCTATCACTGAAGCTTTCTTT.

The V and J genes are TRBV19 and TRBJ2-1; D gene ambiguous. Per the germline V gene, CDR1 is LNHDA and CDR2 is SQIVND (reference sequence). The V and J ends lost 3 bases and 2 bases respectively, with 8 bases between them. The CDR3 is 14 amino acids. The CDR3 region is CASSISRAYNEQFF. The DNA of the CDR3 is TGTGCCAGTAGTATTTCTCGAGCCTACAATGAGCAGTTCTTC.

This chain joins TRBV4-1 and TRBJ2-3; tentatively, D is TRBD1 (5 bases). This CDR3 is 14 amino acids long. The V gene's germline CDR1 is MGHRA and CDR2 YSYEKL. Trimming pared 2 bases from V and 3 bases from J, leaving 9 bases between. The CDR3 region is CASSQQGYTDTQYF. The CDR3 DNA reads as TGCGCCAGCAGCCAACAGGGATATACAGATACGCAGTATTTT.

This chain links TRBV15 with TRBJ1-4, with D perhaps matching TRBD1 (5 bases). Germline CDR1 LNHNV, CDR2 YYDKDF (reference sequence). V was cut by 3 bases and J by 6 bases, with 14 bases left in between. The CDR3 has 15 amino acids. The CDR3 DNA follows: TGTGCCACCAGCAGTGTTAGGGGCGCTTATGAAAAACTGTTTTTT. It translates to CATSSVRGAYEKLFF.

This sequence joins TRBV30 and TRBJ2-1; D is perhaps TRBD2 (6 bases). Germline values: CDR1 GTSNPN, CDR2 SVGIG (reference sequence). This CDR3 has 14 amino acids. The V and J ends lost 3 bases and 2 bases respectively, with 11 bases between them. CDR3 loop: CAWSRRGPYNEQFF. CDR3 DNA: TGTGCCTGGAGCCGGAGGGGCCCCTACAATGAGCAGTTCTTC.

V and J are TRBV5-1 and TRBJ2-5; weak D call: TRBD2 (5 bases). Germline CDR1 is SGHRS and CDR2 is YFSETQ. The V end lost 0 bases, the J end lost 5 bases, and 11 bases lay between the germline ends. The CDR3 extends over 14 amino acids. In DNA form, the CDR3 reads TGCGCCAGCAGCTTGGGAGGGCCTGGGGAGACCCAGTACTTC. It encodes CASSLGGPGETQYF.

CDR3 sequence (DNA): TGTGCCAGCAGCCTACGCGCAGGGTCCTACAATGAGCAGTTCTTC. It codes for CASSLRAGSYNEQFF. The J gene is TRBJ2-1, the V gene TRBV11-3, with D possibly being TRBD1 (5 bases). The V end was cut by 5 bases, the J end by 1 base, with 12 bases between. From germline, CDR1 is SGHNT and CDR2 YENEEA. The CDR3 sequence is 15 residues long. Full variable domain (missing parts from reference TRBV11-3 and TRBJ2-1): EAGVVQSPRYKIIEKKQPVAFWCNPISGHNTLYWYLQNLGQGPELLIRYENEEAVDDSQLPKDRFSAERLKGVDSTLKIQPAELGDSAVYLCASSLRAGSYNEQFFGPGTRLTVL.

The V gene is TRBV13, the J gene TRBJ1-2, with 10 bases that match TRBD1. The germline CDR1 and CDR2 sequences are PRHDT and FYEKMQ (reference sequence). With 4 bases clipped from V and 1 base from J, the junction kept 15 bases outside the gene matches. This CDR3 has 19 amino acids. This chain's CDR3 is CASSSTRQGATSFNYGYTF. Written as DNA, the CDR3 is TGTGCCAGCAGCTCGACCAGACAGGGGGCGACCTCCTTTAACTATGGCTACACCTTC.

J is TRBJ1-1 and V is TRBV10-2; D remains unclear. V lost 6 bases and J 0 bases, leaving 11 bases between the germline ends. The CDR3 runs 14 residues. CDR1 and CDR2 from the germline V gene are WSHSY and SAAADI. The CDR3 here is CASSLNILNTEAFF. CDR3 in DNA: TGCGCCAGCAGCTTAAACATACTGAACACTGAAGCTTTCTTT.

In regard to this clone: The junction departs from germline at one end; a sequencing error may be responsible. V is TRBV10-3 and J is TRBJ2-7, with 8 bases matching TRBD1. The germline gives CDR1 ENHRY, CDR2 SYGVKD. The CDR3 covers 14 residues. The CDR3 DNA is TGTACCATCAGTGGACAGGGTCGATCCAACGAGCAGTACTTC. It encodes CTISGQGRSNEQYF.

The gene calls are TRBV7-9 and TRBJ1-3; D is unresolved. Germline values: CDR1 SEHNR, CDR2 FQNEAQ (reference sequence). Trimming pared 5 bases from V and 6 bases from J, leaving 5 bases between. CDR3 length: 11 residues. This chain's CDR3 is CASSLENTIYF. DNA for the CDR3: TGTGCCAGCAGCCTAGAAAACACCATATATTTT.

The CDR3, as DNA: TGTGCCAGCAGTGAGGACAGGTCTAGCACAGATACGCAGTATTTT. Encoded protein: CASSEDRSSTDTQYF. The V and J genes are TRBV2 and TRBJ2-3; 7 bases are a match to TRBD1. This CDR3 has 15 residues. The ends lost 3 bases at V and 0 bases at J; junction bases unmatched: 3. Per germline, CDR1 SNHLY and CDR2 FYNNEI.

The V call is TRBV7-8, the J call TRBJ1-2, with TRBD1 matching 7 bases. Per germline, CDR1 SGHVS and CDR2 FQNEAQ. Unmatched junction bases numbered 7, after V lost 4 bases and J lost 2 bases. This CDR3 is 15 amino acids long. The CDR3 DNA is TGTGCCAGCAGCTATCACCGGGGACAGAACTATGGCTACACCTTC. Protein: CASSYHRGQNYGYTF.

The V gene is TRBV5-4, the J gene TRBJ1-6, with 8 bases identical to TRBD1. V lost 0 bases to trimming and J lost 10 bases; unmatched junction nucleotides: 3. This CDR3 is built from 14 residues. Germline CDR1 is SGHNT and CDR2 is YYREEE (reference sequence). In nucleotides, the CDR3 is TGTGCCAGCAGCTTGGGGGACAGGTCATCACCCCTCCACTTT. It codes for CASSLGDRSSPLHF.

The chain links TRBV18 to TRBJ2-3; 7 bases align to TRBD2. CDR1 and CDR2 (germline): KGHSH, LQKENI. This CDR3 is built from 17 residues. Unmatched junction bases numbered 13, after V lost 3 bases and J lost 4 bases. CDR3 DNA: TGTGCCAGCTCACCCGCGAGGGGAGGGGCCGGGGCAGATACGCAGTATTTT. Its protein product is CASSPARGGAGADTQYF.

This rearrangement joins TRBV5-1 to TRBJ2-3; TRBD2 matches at 14 bases. The ends lost 4 bases at V and 4 bases at J; junction bases unmatched: 5. The germline V gene has CDR1 SGHRS and CDR2 YFSETQ. This CDR3 contains 16 residues. This CDR3 reads CASSPTSGGAADTQYF. The CDR3, as DNA: TGCGCCAGCAGCCCGACTAGCGGGGGGGCGGCAGATACGCAGTATTTT.

The sample holds one count of this clone. The rearrangement uses TRBV5-1 and TRBJ1-1; TRBD1 is a possible D gene (6 bases). Deletions cut 0 bases from V and 1 base from J, with 13 bases between. This CDR3 has 16 amino acids. CDR1 and CDR2 (germline): SGHRS, YFSETQ. The CDR3 bases are TGCGCCAGCAGCTTGGATCCGAGGGACACGAACACTGAAGCTTTCTTT. It specifies CASSLDPRDTNTEAFF.

The V and J genes are TRBV2 and TRBJ2-7; D is unclear. The V gene lost 4 bases and the J gene lost 6 bases, with 10 bases spanning the gap. CDR1 is SNHLY and CDR2 is FYNNEI in the germline V gene. The CDR3 is made up of 12 amino acids. DNA of the CDR3: TGTGCCAGCAGTGGTGATTCCCGCGAGCAGTACTTC. Encoded protein: CASSGDSREQYF.

The V gene is TRBV6-6, the J gene TRBJ1-2; D unclear. Germline loops: CDR1 MNHNY, CDR2 SVGAGI (reference sequence). Trimming cost V 7 bases and J 8 bases, with 17 bases left between them. The CDR3 is made up of 13 amino acids. The CDR3 nucleotides are TGTGCCAGCAATCCCGCCGGGGATGGGGGCTACACCTTC. Translation gives CASNPAGDGGYTF.

The chain carries TRBV11-2 and TRBJ2-3; the match to TRBD2 covers 9 bases. This CDR3 is 16 amino acids long. V gave up 4 bases and J gave up 0 bases; unmatched junction bases: 5. Germline V gene sequence: CDR1 SGHAT, CDR2 FQNNGV. This CDR3 is CASSYLAGISTDTQYF. CDR3 in DNA: TGTGCCAGCAGCTACCTAGCGGGAATTAGCACAGATACGCAGTATTTT.

CDR3 DNA sequence: TGTGCCAGCAGCTTGGGTCCGAACCCTGGACAAACCGCTAACTATGGCTACACCTTC. Translating gives CASSLGPNPGQTANYGYTF. This rearrangement joins TRBV7-2 to TRBJ1-2; possibly TRBD1 for D (5 bases). The CDR3 sequence is 19 residues long. V was trimmed by 3 bases and J by 0 bases, leaving 23 bases between them. Germline V gene sequence: CDR1 SGHTA, CDR2 FQGNSA.

The chain joins TRBV27 to TRBJ2-5; weak D call: TRBD1 (5 bases). CDR1 and CDR2 (germline): MNHEY, SMNVEV (reference sequence). Trimming took off 5 bases at V and 5 bases at J, with 18 bases between the two ends. The CDR3 sequence is 15 residues long. CDR3 sequence (DNA): TGTGCCAGCAGTCTCTACAGGAATCGAAGGGAGACCCAGTACTTC. Translated: CASSLYRNRRETQYF.

The chain couples TRBV30 to TRBJ2-5, with 8 bases fitting TRBD2. Germline CDR1 and CDR2: GTSNPN and SVGIG (reference sequence). This CDR3 is 14 amino acids long. V lost 3 bases and J lost 3; bases outside the gene matches: 6. The CDR3 region is CAWRRRGGKETQYF. CDR3 bases: TGTGCCTGGAGGAGACGGGGGGGGAAAGAGACCCAGTACTTC.

The chain recombines TRBV2 with TRBJ2-4; a weak D match, TRBD1 (5 bases). The length of the CDR3 is 15 residues. Per the germline V gene, CDR1 is SNHLY and CDR2 is FYNNEI. V lost 0 bases, J lost 6 bases, and 12 bases lay in between. The CDR3 loop reads CASSEAQGFGNIQYF. The CDR3 DNA follows: TGTGCCAGCAGTGAAGCGCAGGGCTTTGGAAACATTCAGTACTTC. The whole variable domain, remainder taken from reference TRBV2 and TRBJ2-4, is EPEVTQTPSHQVTQMGQEVILRCVPISNHLYFYWYRQILGQKVEFLVSFYNNEISEKSEIFDDQFSVERPDGSNFTLKIRSTKLEDSAMYFCASSEAQGFGNIQYFGAGTRLSVL.

The genes are TRBV11-2 and TRBJ2-7; 10 nucleotides agree with TRBD2. V lost 1 base to trimming and J lost 3 bases; unmatched junction nucleotides: 3. CDR3 length: 15 amino acids. The V gene's germline CDR1 is SGHAT and CDR2 FQNNGV. The CDR3 here is CASSLGTSGLYEQYF. The CDR3 DNA sequence: TGTGCCAGCAGCTTAGGGACTAGCGGTCTCTACGAGCAGTACTTC.

As DNA, the CDR3 is TGTGCCAGCAGCTTAGTAGCCGGGACAGGGGACCCTGAAGCTTTCTTT. Its translation: CASSLVAGTGDPEAFF. The chain links TRBV11-2 to TRBJ1-1, with 10 bases fitting TRBD1. The ends lost 1 base at V and 6 bases at J; junction bases unmatched: 8. Germline CDR1 and CDR2: SGHAT and FQNNGV. The CDR3 extends over 16 amino acids. Based on the CDR3 plus reference TRBV11-2 and TRBJ1-1, the full variable domain is EAGVAQSPRYKIIEKRQSVAFWCNPISGHATLYWYQQILGQGPKLLIQFQNNGVVDDSQLPKDRFSAERLKGVDSTLKIQPAKLEDSAVYLCASSLVAGTGDPEAFFGQGTRLTVV.